This is a list of T cell receptor beta chains from one sample in a study of blood T cell repertoires in COVID-19. Some clones are missing from TCRdb's copy, which holds only in-frame ones; the method was immunoSEQ multiplex PCR. The sample gives about 87,000 clones, roughly 80% of which show up once; about 4.2% is in the top ten. Sequenced material: peripheral blood. All receptors derive from a woman in her forties or fifties with acute or convalescent COVID-19. Both conserved end residues are trimmed from each CDR3. Fields, in order: V gene, CDR3 length, J gene, clone size, CDR3 protein. Rows may omit the clone size; those that give it use once, few, many or a size class.

v_call: TRBV7-2
cdr3_length: 14
j_call: TRBJ1-2
clone_size: NA
cdr3_aa: ASSLGGTGNNYGYT

v_call: TRBV7-9
cdr3_length: 10
j_call: TRBJ1-6
clone_size: NA
cdr3_aa: ASSLNEAYLH

v_call: TRBV5-4
cdr3_length: 11
j_call: TRBJ1-5
clone_size: NA
cdr3_aa: AAQRYSNQPQH

v_call: TRBV6-5
cdr3_length: 12
j_call: TRBJ1-5
clone_size: NA
cdr3_aa: ASRTGQNNQPQH

v_call: TRBV7-9
cdr3_length: 12
j_call: TRBJ1-2
clone_size: NA
cdr3_aa: ASSAPPANYGYT

v_call: TRBV18
cdr3_length: 14
j_call: TRBJ1-4
clone_size: NA
cdr3_aa: ASSPFSQGRSEKLF

v_call: TRBV19
cdr3_length: 15
j_call: TRBJ1-6
clone_size: NA
cdr3_aa: ASSPGQGSMRNSPLH

v_call: TRBV4-1
cdr3_length: 12
j_call: TRBJ1-1
clone_size: NA
cdr3_aa: ASSPPGQGGEAF

v_call: TRBV2
cdr3_length: 13
j_call: TRBJ1-4
clone_size: NA
cdr3_aa: ASRKTRGTNEKLF

v_call: TRBV7-8
cdr3_length: 14
j_call: TRBJ2-5
clone_size: NA
cdr3_aa: ASSLVPTGGKETQY

v_call: TRBV29-1
cdr3_length: 9
j_call: TRBJ1-2
clone_size: NA
cdr3_aa: SVEQGNGYT

v_call: TRBV29-1
cdr3_length: 11
j_call: TRBJ1-1
clone_size: NA
cdr3_aa: SVEFPLNTEAF

v_call: TRBV2
cdr3_length: 12
j_call: TRBJ2-4
clone_size: NA
cdr3_aa: ASSGQLGGNIQY

v_call: TRBV18
cdr3_length: 11
j_call: TRBJ1-1
clone_size: once
cdr3_aa: ATNLGGRTEAF